This T cell receptor (beta chain) came from a study of CD8 T cells in ankylosing spondylitis. Study-level points and caveats: Reportedly, significant enrichment of disease-linked clones occurred in matched ankylosing spondylitis synovial fluid.

TCRdb reanalysed the 5' RACE reads using MiXCR and keeps one entry per CDR3 protein. Counted here are about 250,000 distinct CDR3 sequences, approximately 30% occurring once; the ten biggest clones make up around 4.4%. Germline-derived CDR1 and CDR2 are LNHNV and YYDKDF (reference sequence). This CDR3 has 15 residues. The V end was cut by 4 bases, the J end by 8 bases, with 17 bases between. On this clonotype itself: The antigen is unknown.

Sequencing input: blood, either unsorted or a sorted T cell fraction (not recorded which). The receptor comes from a male donor with ankylosing spondylitis or in good health (not recorded which). The rearrangement links TRBV15 to TRBJ1-4; possibly TRBD1 for D (5 bases). The CDR3 sequence is CATSTMRGAREKLFF. The CDR3 bases are TGTGCCACCAGCACCATGAGGGGAGCAAGGGAAAAACTGTTTTTT.